This TCR beta chain derives from a study of T cell responses to AZD1222 COVID-19 vaccine. Study as a whole: Researchers grouped second doses given at about 4 or about 12 weeks into one pool.

Study-level findings and limits: Females made up more of the donors, who were largely white British, and clonal diversity may have come out too low. Just six AZD1222 recipients were seropositive at baseline.

From germline, CDR1 is SGHAT and CDR2 FQNNGV. This CDR3 has 13 amino acids. V gave up 3 bases and J gave up 5 bases; unmatched junction bases: 3. A single count supports this clone. Its specificity is not known. Some clones are missing from TCRdb's copy, which holds only in-frame ones; the method was immunoSEQ multiplex PCR. The sample lists 75,000 to 95,000 clones, 90% seen once, with approximately 4.2% in the top ten. This chain connects TRBV11-2 to TRBJ2-5, with 7 bases fitting TRBD2. Sequencing used peripheral blood, obtained on day 0 of AZD1222 vaccination. The clonotype was recovered from an adult in good health. This CDR3 reads CASSLVGGETQYF. The CDR3 DNA is TGTGCCAGCAGCTTGGTCGGGGGGGAGACCCAGTACTTC.